This T cell receptor beta chain was captured by sequencing in a study of blood T cells in healthy people across ages. General study results and limits: Researchers judged that diversity estimates from one million T cells fell short of true values. A greater number of naive CD4+ cells and higher diversity distinguished long-lived donors from aged donors.

Worth noting for this clonotype: Antigen unknown. Given a much more abundant clone one base away, this may be a read error.

Primers used in a second PCR of roughly 6 to 12 cycles were a sample-barcoded 5' primer and a J-beta primer mix. TCRdb independently ran MiXCR on the 5' RACE reads; one entry per CDR3 protein. The table has 700,000 to 850,000 distinct CDR3 sequences, about 48% seen once. Germline V gives CDR1 SGHRS, CDR2 YFSETQ. V was pared by 5 bases and J by 5 bases, with 13 bases between. CDR3 length equals 13 residues. This chain connects TRBV5-1 to TRBJ1-1, with unresolved D. The TCR was taken from a man of 80 years or more in good health. What was sequenced was blood. Here the CDR3 reads CASSYNQVTEAFF. CDR3 in DNA: TGCGCCAGCAGTTATAACCAGGTTACTGAAGCTTTCTTT.